This T cell receptor beta chain stems from a study of blood T cell repertoires in COVID-19. Generated by immunoSEQ multiplex PCR, the TCRdb table keeps only in-frame clones and is missing some. The sample gives some 270,000 clones, 86% of which show up once; roughly 1.6% is in the top ten. This clone was found once. Looked up from germline, CDR1 is SGHTA and CDR2 is FQGNSA. The V and J ends lost 5 bases and 6 bases respectively, with 25 bases between them. This CDR3 comprises 17 residues. The V and J genes are TRBV7-2 and TRBJ2-5; TRBD2 is a possible D gene (6 bases). The sequence came from a woman aged 55-75 years who had recovered from COVID-19. Sequencing used peripheral blood. For the CDR3, the DNA is TGTGCCAGCAGCCCTAGGTGGCGGGGACTCCAAATGCAGACCCAGTACTTC. Amino acid sequence: CASSPRWRGLQMQTQYF.